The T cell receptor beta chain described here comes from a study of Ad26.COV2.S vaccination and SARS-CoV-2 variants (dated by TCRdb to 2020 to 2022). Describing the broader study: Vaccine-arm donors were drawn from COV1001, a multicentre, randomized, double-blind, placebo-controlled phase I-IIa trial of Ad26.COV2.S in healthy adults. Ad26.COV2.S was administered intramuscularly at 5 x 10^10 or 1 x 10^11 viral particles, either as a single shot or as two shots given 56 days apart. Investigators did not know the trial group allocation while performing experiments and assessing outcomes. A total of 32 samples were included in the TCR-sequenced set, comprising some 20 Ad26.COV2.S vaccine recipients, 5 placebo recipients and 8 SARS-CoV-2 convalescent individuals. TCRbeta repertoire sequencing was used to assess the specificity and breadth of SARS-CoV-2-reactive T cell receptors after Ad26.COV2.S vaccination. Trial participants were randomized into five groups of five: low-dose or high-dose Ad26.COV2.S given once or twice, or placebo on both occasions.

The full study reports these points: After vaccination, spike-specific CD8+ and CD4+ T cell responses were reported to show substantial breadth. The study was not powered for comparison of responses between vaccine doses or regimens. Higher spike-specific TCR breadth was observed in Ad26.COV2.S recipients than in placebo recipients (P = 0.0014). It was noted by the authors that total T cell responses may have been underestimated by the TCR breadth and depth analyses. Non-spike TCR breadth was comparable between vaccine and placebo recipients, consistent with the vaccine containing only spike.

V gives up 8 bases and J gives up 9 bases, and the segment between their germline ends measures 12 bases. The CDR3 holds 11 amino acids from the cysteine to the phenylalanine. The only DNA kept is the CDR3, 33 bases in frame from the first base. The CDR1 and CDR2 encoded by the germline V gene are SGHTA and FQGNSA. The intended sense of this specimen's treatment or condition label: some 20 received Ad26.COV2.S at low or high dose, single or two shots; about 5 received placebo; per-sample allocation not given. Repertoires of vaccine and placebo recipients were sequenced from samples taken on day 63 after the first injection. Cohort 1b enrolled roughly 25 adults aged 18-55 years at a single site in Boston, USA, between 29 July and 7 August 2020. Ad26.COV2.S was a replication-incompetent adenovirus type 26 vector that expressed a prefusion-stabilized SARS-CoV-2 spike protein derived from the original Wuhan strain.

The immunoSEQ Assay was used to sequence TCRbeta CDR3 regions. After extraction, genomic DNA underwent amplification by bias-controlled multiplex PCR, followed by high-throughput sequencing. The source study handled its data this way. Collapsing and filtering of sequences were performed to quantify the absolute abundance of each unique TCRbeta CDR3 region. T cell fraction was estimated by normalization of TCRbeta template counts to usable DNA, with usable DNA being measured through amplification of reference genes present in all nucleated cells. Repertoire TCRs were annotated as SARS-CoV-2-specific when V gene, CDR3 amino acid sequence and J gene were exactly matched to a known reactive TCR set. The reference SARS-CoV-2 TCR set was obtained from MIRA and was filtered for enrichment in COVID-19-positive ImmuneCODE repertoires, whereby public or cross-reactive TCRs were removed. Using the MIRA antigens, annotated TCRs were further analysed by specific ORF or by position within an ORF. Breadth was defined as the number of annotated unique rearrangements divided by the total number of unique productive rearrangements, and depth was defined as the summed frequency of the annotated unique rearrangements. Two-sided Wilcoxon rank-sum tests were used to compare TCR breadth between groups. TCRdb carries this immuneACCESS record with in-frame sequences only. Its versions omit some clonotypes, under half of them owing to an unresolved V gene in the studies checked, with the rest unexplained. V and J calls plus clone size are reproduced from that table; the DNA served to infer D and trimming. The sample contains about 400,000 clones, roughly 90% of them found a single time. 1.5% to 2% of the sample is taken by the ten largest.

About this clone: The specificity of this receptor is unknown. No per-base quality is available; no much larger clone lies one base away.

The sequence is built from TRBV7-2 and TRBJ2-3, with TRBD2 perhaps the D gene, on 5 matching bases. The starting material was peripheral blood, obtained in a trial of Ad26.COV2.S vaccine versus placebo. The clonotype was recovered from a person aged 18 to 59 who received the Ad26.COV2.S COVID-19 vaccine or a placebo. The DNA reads TGTGCCAGCCCGGCTGGGGAGACGCAGTATTTT. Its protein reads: CASPAGETQYF.